The 27 T cell receptor beta chains in this list originate from one sample, sequenced in a study of human T cells and chemical hapten exposure. Via MiXCR, TCRdb re-called the RACE reads, giving one row per CDR3 protein. The table includes 65,000 to 95,000 distinct CDR3 sequences, about 10% detected once. This sample's time point: patch test 1, 2 weeks after DPC sensitization. Treatment specified: therapeutic diphenylcyclopropenone sensitization with weekly scalp DPC. The source was whole blood, collected in connection with sensitization to the hapten diphenylcyclopropenone (DPC). The receptors were sampled from a woman in her fifties or sixties with alopecia areata. Some clones in this sample may be carry-over from other donors' samples.

V is TRBV6-6 and J is TRBJ1-2; D gene ambiguous. Germline loops: CDR1 MNHNY, CDR2 SVGAGI (reference sequence). The CDR3 covers 13 residues. Trimming shortened V by 5 bases and J by 4 bases, and 11 bases separated the two germline ends. The CDR3 nucleotides read TGTGCCAGCAGTCTACCGAACATCTATGGCTACACCTTC. This sequence encodes CASSLPNIYGYTF.

This clonotype was seen at least ten times. This chain uses TRBV4-1 with TRBJ2-1; D is perhaps TRBD1 (5 bases). This CDR3 spans 14 amino acids. Germline loops: CDR1 MGHRA, CDR2 YSYEKL. V was cut by 1 base and J by 4 bases, with 8 bases left in between. The CDR3 spells CASSQVGEYNEQFF. The CDR3 coding sequence is TGCGCCAGCAGCCAAGTAGGGGAATACAATGAGCAGTTCTTC.

The rearrangement joins TRBV3-1 to TRBJ2-7, with TRBD2 identical over 7 bases. Germline-derived CDR1 and CDR2 are LGHDT and YNNKEL (reference sequence). After removal of 1 base from V and 1 base from J, the junction contained 7 bases not matched to a gene. The CDR3 consists of 16 residues. The CDR3 DNA reads as TGTGCCAGCAGCCAAGCGAGGCTAGCGGTGTCCTACGAGCAGTACTTC. Protein: CASSQARLAVSYEQYF.

The table lists this clonotype with many counts. V usage is TRBV7-9 and J usage is TRBJ2-7; tentatively, D is TRBD1 (6 bases). CDR1 and CDR2 from the germline V gene are SEHNR and FQNEAQ (reference sequence). V was shortened by 8 bases and J by 4 bases, with 18 bases between the two germline ends. This CDR3 comprises 14 residues. The CDR3 DNA sequence: TGTGCCAGCGGCCCCTCAGGGGTTAATTACGAGCAGTACTTC. This gives the protein CASGPSGVNYEQYF. The whole variable domain, remainder taken from reference TRBV7-9 and TRBJ2-7, is DTGVSQNPRHKITKRGQNVTFRCDPISEHNRLYWYRQTLGQGPEFLTYFQNEAQLEKSRLLSDRFSAERPKGSFSTLEIQRTEQGDSAMYLCASGPSGVNYEQYFGPGTRLTVT.

The rearrangement links TRBV10-1 to TRBJ2-5; the D gene is possibly TRBD1 (6 bases). CDR1 WNHNN and CDR2 SYGVQD come from the germline V gene (reference sequence). V dropped 8 bases and J dropped 2 bases, with 12 bases sitting between them. CDR3 length equals 13 residues. The CDR3 sequence: CASSQGIQETQYF. Here the CDR3 DNA reads TGCGCCAGCTCTCAGGGGATACAAGAGACCCAGTACTTC.

This chain joins TRBV24-1 and TRBJ2-3; D is ambiguous. The length of the CDR3 is 13 residues. V was trimmed by 2 bases and J by 6 bases, leaving 8 bases between them. Germline V gives CDR1 KGHDR, CDR2 SFDVKD. The CDR3 protein is CATSDSPADTQYF. The CDR3 bases are TGTGCCACCAGTGATTCACCCGCGGATACGCAGTATTTT.

This clonotype showed up many times. The V and J genes are TRBV6-1 and TRBJ2-5, with 7 bases fitting TRBD1. Looked up from germline, CDR1 is MNHNS and CDR2 is SASEGT. This CDR3 is 15 amino acids long. V shed 5 bases and J 4 bases; nucleotides not matched to a gene: 10. The CDR3 DNA is TGTGCCAGCAGTAACAGGGGCGGCCCGTTAGAGACCCAGTACTTC. Its translation: CASSNRGGPLETQYF.

The chain has TRBV10-1 and TRBJ1-6; D gene ambiguous. Germline assignment: CDR1 WNHNN and CDR2 SYGVQD (reference sequence). The CDR3 is made up of 13 amino acids. Trimming left V 6 bases short and J 8 bases short, with 11 bases between. The DNA for the CDR3 is TGCGCCAGCAGGAAGAATTGGGATTCACCCCTCCACTTT. Translation gives CASRKNWDSPLHF.

This clonotype was recorded many times. V is TRBV18 and J is TRBJ1-2; TRBD1 is a possible D gene (5 bases). The CDR3 loop spans 11 amino acids. The V gene lost 2 bases and the J gene lost 8 bases, with 6 bases spanning the gap. The V gene's germline CDR1 is KGHSH and CDR2 LQKENI. The CDR3 loop reads CASSPSGGYTF. In DNA form, the CDR3 reads TGTGCCAGCTCACCATCAGGGGGCTACACCTTC.

The chain recombines TRBV5-4 with TRBJ2-7; D is perhaps TRBD2 (6 bases). Germline CDR1 reads SGHNT; CDR2 reads YYREEE (reference sequence). Trimming pared 4 bases from V and 3 bases from J, leaving 14 bases between. The CDR3 length is 14 residues. The CDR3 is CASSNRDWNYEQYF. Here the CDR3 DNA reads TGTGCCAGCAGCAACCGGGACTGGAACTACGAGCAGTACTTC.

This chain's CDR3 is CASSPVQGAPGTEAFF. In DNA form, the CDR3 reads TGTGCCAGCTCACCTGTACAGGGGGCGCCGGGGACTGAAGCTTTCTTT. This chain joins TRBV18 and TRBJ1-1; TRBD1 matches 9 bases. Trimming cost V 3 bases and J 5 bases; bases outside gene matches: 10. This CDR3 spans 16 amino acids. CDR1 and CDR2 from the germline V gene are KGHSH and LQKENI.

This chain uses TRBV6-2 or TRBV6-3 with TRBJ1-5, with D unresolved. This CDR3 is built from 13 residues. The V and J ends lost 2 bases and 6 bases respectively, with 8 bases between them. Germline lookup yields CDR1 MNHEY and CDR2 SVGEGT. The CDR3 here is CASSYGRGQPQHF. DNA for the CDR3: TGTGCCAGCAGTTACGGACGAGGTCAGCCCCAGCATTTT.

Notes on this clonotype: A read error may produce the germline difference seen at one junction end. This chain's CDR3 is CANSQRLKDTQYF. The DNA of the CDR3 is TGTGCCAACAGCCAAAGACTGAAGGATACGCAGTATTTT. The chain has TRBV3-1 and TRBJ2-3; no clear D gene. The CDR3 is 13 amino acids. CDR1 is LGHDT, CDR2 YNNKEL, per germline (reference sequence).

The chain links TRBV7-8 to TRBJ2-4; 9 bases line up with TRBD1. Germline CDR1 is SGHVS and CDR2 is FQNEAQ. There are 13 residues in the CDR3. V lost 5 bases, J lost 8 bases, and 4 bases stayed unmatched. CDR3 region: CASSRDRVDIQYF. For the CDR3, the DNA is TGTGCCAGCAGCCGGGACAGGGTGGACATTCAGTACTTC.

This clonotype was seen ten or more times. The chain has TRBV7-9 and TRBJ2-6, with D perhaps TRBD1 (6 bases). Germline V gives CDR1 SEHNR, CDR2 FQNEAQ (reference sequence). The CDR3 is 16 amino acids. Trimming left V 4 bases short and J 5 bases short, with 15 bases between. The CDR3 is CASSSRTEGRANVLTF. The CDR3 DNA sequence: TGTGCCAGCAGCTCCAGGACAGAGGGCAGGGCCAACGTCCTGACTTTC.

At least ten counts were recorded for this clonotype. The V and J genes are TRBV20-1 and TRBJ2-1; 13 bases align to TRBD2. CDR1 and CDR2 (germline): DFQATT, SNEGSKA (reference sequence). Unmatched junction bases numbered 14, after V lost 3 bases and J lost 3 bases. This CDR3 region has 19 residues. The CDR3 loop is CSARERLAGGPLHYNEQFF. The DNA of the CDR3 is TGCAGTGCTAGGGAAAGACTAGCGGGGGGTCCACTCCACTACAATGAGCAGTTCTTC.

This clonotype was recorded at least ten times. The V gene is TRBV30, the J gene TRBJ1-3; D ambiguous. CDR1 is GTSNPN and CDR2 is SVGIG in the germline V gene (reference sequence). The CDR3 is made up of 13 amino acids. Trimming stripped 0 bases from V and 0 bases from J, with 3 bases between. The CDR3 DNA reads TGTGCCTGGAGTGTAATCTCTGGAAACACCATATATTTT. It codes for CAWSVISGNTIYF.

The V call is TRBV5-1, the J call TRBJ2-7; tentatively, D is TRBD1 (6 bases). Germline CDR1 reads SGHRS; CDR2 reads YFSETQ. The CDR3 covers 14 residues. The V gene lost 0 bases and the J gene lost 2 bases, with 9 bases spanning the gap. The CDR3 region has the DNA TGCGCCAGCAGCTTGGGACAGGCAACCTACGAGCAGTACTTC. Its protein product is CASSLGQATYEQYF.

This clonotype was counted ten times or more. This chain links TRBV18 with TRBJ1-3, with no clear D. The CDR3 runs to 13 residues. Germline assignment: CDR1 KGHSH and CDR2 LQKENI. The V end was cut by 6 bases, the J end by 4 bases, with 10 bases between. CDR3 nucleotides: TGTGCCAGCTCCTTCGATCACGGAAACACCATATATTTT. It is translated as CASSFDHGNTIYF.

A remark on this clonotype: This could be a read error, since a much larger clone is one nucleotide away. The chain has TRBV15 and TRBJ1-4; D ambiguous. The germline gives CDR1 LNHNV, CDR2 YYDKDF (reference sequence). Trimming left V 3 bases short and J 5 bases short, with 13 bases between. This CDR3 contains 15 residues. In DNA, the CDR3 is TGTGCCACCAGCAGTTGTTATGTAGCCAATGAAAAACTGTTTTTT. Encoded protein: CATSSCYVANEKLFF.

A few counts support this clonotype. The rearrangement uses TRBV7-2 and TRBJ2-1; 8 nucleotides line up with TRBD1. This CDR3 is 14 amino acids long. From germline, CDR1 is SGHTA and CDR2 FQGNSA. V trimming: 6 bases; J trimming: 6 bases; junction bases outside the gene matches: 7. The CDR3 DNA sequence: TGTGCCAGCAGTTCCTGGACAGGGACCAATGAGCAGTTCTTC. Translating it yields CASSSWTGTNEQFF.

This clonotype was found once. The chain joins TRBV20-1 to TRBJ2-1; 8 bases align to TRBD2. The CDR3 is 13 residues long. Germline CDR1 and CDR2: DFQATT and SNEGSKA (reference sequence). After removal of 3 bases from V and 8 bases from J, the junction contained 6 bases not matched to a gene. CDR3 loop: CSARTSEVHEQFF. As DNA, the CDR3 is TGCAGTGCTAGGACTAGCGAGGTCCATGAGCAGTTCTTC.

Ten or more counts support this clonotype. The chain links TRBV30 to TRBJ2-1, with a weak D call TRBD1 (6 bases). Germline lookup yields CDR1 GTSNPN and CDR2 SVGIG (reference sequence). The V and J ends lost 2 bases and 0 bases respectively, with 8 bases between them. The CDR3 has 14 amino acids. This chain's CDR3 is CAWSTGSSYNEQFF. Here the CDR3 DNA reads TGTGCCTGGAGTACAGGGAGCTCCTACAATGAGCAGTTCTTC.

The V and J genes are TRBV5-6 and TRBJ1-3; D is uncertain. V lost 3 bases and J 4 bases, leaving 14 bases between the germline ends. The CDR3 consists of 15 residues. Germline assignment: CDR1 SGHDT and CDR2 YYEEEE. CDR3 sequence reads: CASSWTELGGNTIYF. In DNA, the CDR3 is TGTGCCAGCAGCTGGACGGAGCTAGGGGGAAACACCATATATTTT. Supplemented by reference TRBV5-6 and TRBJ1-3, the full variable domain reads DAGVTQSPTHLIKTRGQQVTLRCSPKSGHDTVSWYQQALGQGPQFIFQYYEEEERQRGNFPDRFSGHQFPNYSSELNVNALLLGDSALYLCASSWTELGGNTIYFGEGSWLTVV.

This clonotype has only a few counts. The chain recombines TRBV18 with TRBJ1-1, with TRBD1 matching 8 bases. Per germline, CDR1 KGHSH and CDR2 LQKENI. After removal of 2 bases from V and 3 bases from J, the junction contained 2 bases not matched to a gene. This CDR3 has 14 residues. The CDR3 DNA sequence: TGTGCCAGCTCACCAATACAGGGGGACACTGAAGCTTTCTTT. Protein sequence: CASSPIQGDTEAFF.

J is TRBJ2-1 and V is TRBV7-2, with 11 bases aligning to TRBD2. CDR3 length: 15 amino acids. Losses at the gene ends were 5 bases for V and 2 bases for J; bases not matched to a gene: 2. Germline CDR1 and CDR2: SGHTA and FQGNSA. The CDR3 protein is CASSRSGGAYNEQFF. CDR3 nucleotide sequence: TGTGCCAGCAGCCGTAGCGGGGGGGCCTACAATGAGCAGTTCTTC.

Many counts were recorded for this clonotype. The rearrangement links TRBV23-1 to TRBJ2-1, with D tentatively TRBD1 (6 bases). TRBV23-1 is designated an ORF whose function remains uncertain. Deletions cut 0 bases from V and 2 bases from J, with 14 bases between. This CDR3 contains 17 residues. CDR3 DNA sequence: TGCGCCAGCAGTCAATCGTTGTACGGGGACACCTACAATGAGCAGTTCTTC. The encoded protein is CASSQSLYGDTYNEQFF.